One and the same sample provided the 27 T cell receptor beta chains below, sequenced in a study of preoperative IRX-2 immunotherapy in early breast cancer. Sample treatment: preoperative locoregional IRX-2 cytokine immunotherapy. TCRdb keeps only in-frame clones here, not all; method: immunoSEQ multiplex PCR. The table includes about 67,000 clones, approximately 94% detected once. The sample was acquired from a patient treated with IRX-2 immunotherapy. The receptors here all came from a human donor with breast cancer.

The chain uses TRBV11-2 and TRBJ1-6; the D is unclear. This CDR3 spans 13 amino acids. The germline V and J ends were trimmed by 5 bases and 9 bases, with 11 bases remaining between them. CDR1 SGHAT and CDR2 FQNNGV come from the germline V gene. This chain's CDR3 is CASSPNRPSPLHF. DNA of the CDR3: TGTGCCAGCAGCCCAAATAGACCTTCACCCCTCCACTTT.

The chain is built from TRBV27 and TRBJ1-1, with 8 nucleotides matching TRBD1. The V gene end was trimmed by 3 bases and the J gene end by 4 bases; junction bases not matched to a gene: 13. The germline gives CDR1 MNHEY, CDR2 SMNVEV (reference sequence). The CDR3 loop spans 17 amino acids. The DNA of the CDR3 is TGTGCCAGCAGTTTGAGACAGGGGTTGAGATTTGGCACTGAAGCTTTCTTT. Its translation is CASSLRQGLRFGTEAFF.

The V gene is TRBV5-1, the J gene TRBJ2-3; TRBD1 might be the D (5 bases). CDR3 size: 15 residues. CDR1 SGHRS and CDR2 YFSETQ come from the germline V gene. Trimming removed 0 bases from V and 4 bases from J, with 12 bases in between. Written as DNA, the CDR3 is TGCGCCAGCAGCTTGGGCGGTCTGGGGCCAGATACGCAGTATTTT. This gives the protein CASSLGGLGPDTQYF.

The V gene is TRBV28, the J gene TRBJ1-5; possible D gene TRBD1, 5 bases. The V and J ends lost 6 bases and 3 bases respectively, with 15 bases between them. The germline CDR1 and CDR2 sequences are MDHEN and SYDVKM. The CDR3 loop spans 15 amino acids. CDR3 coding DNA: TGTGCCAGCAGCCATGGGGCCCGGGCCAATCAGCCCCAGCATTTT. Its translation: CASSHGARANQPQHF.

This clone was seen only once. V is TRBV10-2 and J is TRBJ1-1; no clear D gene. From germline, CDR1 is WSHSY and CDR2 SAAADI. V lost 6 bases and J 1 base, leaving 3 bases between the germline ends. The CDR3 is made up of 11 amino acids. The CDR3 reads CASSQNTEAFF. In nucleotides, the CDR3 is TGCGCCAGCAGCCAGAACACTGAAGCTTTCTTT.

The CDR3 sequence: CASSLSLHGAGTQYF. The CDR3 DNA reads TGTGCCAGCAGTTTATCCCTGCACGGTGCTGGGACCCAGTACTTC. The chain has TRBV28 and TRBJ2-5; D is uncertain. CDR3 length equals 15 residues. CDR1 is MDHEN, CDR2 SYDVKM, per germline. V was cut by 1 base and J by 7 bases, with 16 bases left in between.

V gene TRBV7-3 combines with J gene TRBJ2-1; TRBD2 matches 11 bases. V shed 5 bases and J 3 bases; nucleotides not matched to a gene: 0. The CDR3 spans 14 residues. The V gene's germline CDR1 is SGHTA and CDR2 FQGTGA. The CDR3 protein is CASSLAGGYNEQFF. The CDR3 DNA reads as TGTGCCAGCAGCCTAGCGGGGGGCTACAATGAGCAGTTCTTC.

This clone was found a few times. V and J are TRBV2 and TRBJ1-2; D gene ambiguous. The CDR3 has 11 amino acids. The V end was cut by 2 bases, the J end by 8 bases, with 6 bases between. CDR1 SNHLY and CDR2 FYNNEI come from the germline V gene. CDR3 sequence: CASSEIGGYTF. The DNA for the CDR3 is TGTGCCAGCAGTGAAATCGGAGGCTACACCTTC.

DNA of the CDR3: TGTGCCAGCAGCCCAAGGACAGGGGACGAGCAGTACTTC. It translates to CASSPRTGDEQYF. V and J are TRBV7-6 and TRBJ2-7; TRBD1 matches at 9 bases. CDR3 size: 13 residues. Per the germline V gene, CDR1 is SGHVS and CDR2 is FNYEAQ. V lost 5 bases to trimming and J lost 5 bases; unmatched junction nucleotides: 4.

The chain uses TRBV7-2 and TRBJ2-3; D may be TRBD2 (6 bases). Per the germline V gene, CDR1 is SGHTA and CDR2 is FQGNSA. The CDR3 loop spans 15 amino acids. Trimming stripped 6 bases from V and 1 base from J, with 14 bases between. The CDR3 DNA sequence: TGTGCCAGCAGTAGGGACTTCCACGGCACAGATACGCAGTATTTT. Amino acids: CASSRDFHGTDTQYF.

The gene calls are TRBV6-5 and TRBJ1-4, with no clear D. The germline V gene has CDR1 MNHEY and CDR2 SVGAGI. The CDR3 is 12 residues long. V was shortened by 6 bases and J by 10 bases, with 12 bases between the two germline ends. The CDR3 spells CASREGEGKLFF. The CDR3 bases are TGTGCCAGCAGGGAAGGTGAGGGAAAACTGTTTTTT.

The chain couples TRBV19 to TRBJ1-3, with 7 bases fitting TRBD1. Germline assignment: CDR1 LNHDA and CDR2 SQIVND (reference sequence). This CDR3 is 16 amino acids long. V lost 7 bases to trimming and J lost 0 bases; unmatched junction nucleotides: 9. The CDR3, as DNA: TGTGCCAGTACCTCATCAGGGGGTAACTCTGGAAACACCATATATTTT. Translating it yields CASTSSGGNSGNTIYF.

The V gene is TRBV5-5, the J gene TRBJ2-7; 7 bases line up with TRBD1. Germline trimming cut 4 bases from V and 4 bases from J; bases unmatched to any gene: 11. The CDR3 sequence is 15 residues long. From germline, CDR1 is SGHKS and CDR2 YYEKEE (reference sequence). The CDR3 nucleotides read TGTGCCAGCAGCGCGGCCGGGACAGCCAAGTACGAGCAGTACTTC. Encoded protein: CASSAAGTAKYEQYF.

CDR3: CASSLGPPAGAFF. As DNA, the CDR3 is TGCGCCAGCAGCCTAGGACCGCCAGCGGGGGCTTTCTTT. V usage is TRBV4-1 and J usage is TRBJ1-1, with D unclear. CDR3 length equals 13 residues. Trimming cost V 4 bases and J 11 bases, with 17 bases left between them. Germline assignment: CDR1 MGHRA and CDR2 YSYEKL.

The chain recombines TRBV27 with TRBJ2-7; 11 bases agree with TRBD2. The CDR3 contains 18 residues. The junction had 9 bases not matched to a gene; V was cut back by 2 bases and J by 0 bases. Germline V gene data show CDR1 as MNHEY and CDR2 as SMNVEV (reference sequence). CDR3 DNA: TGTGCCAGCAGTTTAGCCGGACTAGCGGGCGGAGTCTCCTACGAGCAGTACTTC. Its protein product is CASSLAGLAGGVSYEQYF.

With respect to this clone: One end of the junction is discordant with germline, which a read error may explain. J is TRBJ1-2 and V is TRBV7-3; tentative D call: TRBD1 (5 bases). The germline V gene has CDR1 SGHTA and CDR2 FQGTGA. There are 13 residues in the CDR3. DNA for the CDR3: TGTGCCAGCAGCATAACAGGTTTCTATGGCTACACCTTC. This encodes CASSITGFYGYTF.

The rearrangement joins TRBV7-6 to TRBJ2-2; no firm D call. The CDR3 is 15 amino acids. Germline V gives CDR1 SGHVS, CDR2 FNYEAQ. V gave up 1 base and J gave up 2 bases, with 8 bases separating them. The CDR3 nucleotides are TGTGCCAGCAGCTTAGGCCAGTTTAACACCGGGGAGCTGTTTTTT. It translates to CASSLGQFNTGELFF.

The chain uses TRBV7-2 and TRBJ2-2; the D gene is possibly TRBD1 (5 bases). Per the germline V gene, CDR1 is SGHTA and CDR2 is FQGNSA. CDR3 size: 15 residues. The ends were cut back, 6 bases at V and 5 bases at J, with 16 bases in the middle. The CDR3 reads CASRQTRVRTGELFF. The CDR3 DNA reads TGTGCCAGCAGACAGACCAGGGTTCGGACCGGGGAGCTGTTTTTT.

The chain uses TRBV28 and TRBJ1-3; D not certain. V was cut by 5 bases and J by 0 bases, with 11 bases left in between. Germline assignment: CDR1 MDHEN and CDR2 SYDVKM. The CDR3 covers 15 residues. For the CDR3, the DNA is TGTGCCAGCAGTACCCCCGGGAGCTCTGGAAACACCATATATTTT. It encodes CASSTPGSSGNTIYF.

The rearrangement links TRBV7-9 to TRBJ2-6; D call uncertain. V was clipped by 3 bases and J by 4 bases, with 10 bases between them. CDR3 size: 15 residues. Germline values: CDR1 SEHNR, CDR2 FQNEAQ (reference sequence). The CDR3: CASSFWLSGANVLTF. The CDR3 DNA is TGTGCCAGCAGCTTTTGGTTATCGGGGGCCAACGTCCTGACTTTC.

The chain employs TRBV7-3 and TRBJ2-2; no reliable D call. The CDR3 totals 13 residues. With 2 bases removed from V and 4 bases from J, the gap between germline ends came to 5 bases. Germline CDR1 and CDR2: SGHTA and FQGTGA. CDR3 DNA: TGTGCCAGCAGCTTACTGGCCACCGGGGAGCTGTTTTTT. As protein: CASSLLATGELFF.

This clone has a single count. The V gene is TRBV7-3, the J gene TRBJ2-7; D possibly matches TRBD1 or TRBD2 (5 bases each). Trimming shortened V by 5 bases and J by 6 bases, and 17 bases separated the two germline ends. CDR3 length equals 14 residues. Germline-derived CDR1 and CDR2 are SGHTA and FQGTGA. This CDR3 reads CASSLEGSRGEQYF. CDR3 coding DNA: TGTGCCAGCAGCCTAGAGGGGAGCCGTGGCGAGCAGTACTTC.

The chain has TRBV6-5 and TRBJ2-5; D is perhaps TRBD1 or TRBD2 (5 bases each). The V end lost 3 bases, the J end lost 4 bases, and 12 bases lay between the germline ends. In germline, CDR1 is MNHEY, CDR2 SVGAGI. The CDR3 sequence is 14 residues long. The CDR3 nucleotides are TGTGCCAGCAGTTATCTTGGGACCGGAGAGACCCAGTACTTC. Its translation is CASSYLGTGETQYF.

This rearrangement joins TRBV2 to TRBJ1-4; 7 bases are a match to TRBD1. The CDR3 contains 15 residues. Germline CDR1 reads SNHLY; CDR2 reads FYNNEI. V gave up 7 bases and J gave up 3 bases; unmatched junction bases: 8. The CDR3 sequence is CASNRQGWANEKLFF. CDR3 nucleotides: TGTGCCAGCAATCGACAGGGTTGGGCTAATGAAAAACTGTTTTTT.

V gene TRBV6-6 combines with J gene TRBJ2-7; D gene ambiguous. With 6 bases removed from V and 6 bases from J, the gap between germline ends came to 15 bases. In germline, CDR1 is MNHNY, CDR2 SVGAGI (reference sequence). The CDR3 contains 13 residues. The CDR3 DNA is TGTGCCAGCAGCCATGGCCCGCTCCGCGAGCAGTACTTC. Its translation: CASSHGPLREQYF.

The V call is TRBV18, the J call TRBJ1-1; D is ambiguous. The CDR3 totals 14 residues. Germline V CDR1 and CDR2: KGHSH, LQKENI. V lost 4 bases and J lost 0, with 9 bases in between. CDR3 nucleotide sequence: TGTGCCAGCTCACGTACTAACTTGAACACTGAAGCTTTCTTT. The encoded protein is CASSRTNLNTEAFF. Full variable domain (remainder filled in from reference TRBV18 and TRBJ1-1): NAGVMQNPRHLVRRRGQEARLRCSPMKGHSHVYWYRQLPEEGLKFMVYLQKENIIDESGMPKERFSAEFPKEGPSILRIQQVVRGDSAAYFCASSRTNLNTEAFFGQGTRLTVV.

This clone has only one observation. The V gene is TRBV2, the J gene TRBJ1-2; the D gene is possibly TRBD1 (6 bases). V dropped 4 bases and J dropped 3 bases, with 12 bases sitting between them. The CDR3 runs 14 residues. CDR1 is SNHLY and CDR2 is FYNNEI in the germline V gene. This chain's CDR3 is CASSAGGPDYGYTF. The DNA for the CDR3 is TGTGCCAGCAGTGCTGGGGGGCCGGACTATGGCTACACCTTC.